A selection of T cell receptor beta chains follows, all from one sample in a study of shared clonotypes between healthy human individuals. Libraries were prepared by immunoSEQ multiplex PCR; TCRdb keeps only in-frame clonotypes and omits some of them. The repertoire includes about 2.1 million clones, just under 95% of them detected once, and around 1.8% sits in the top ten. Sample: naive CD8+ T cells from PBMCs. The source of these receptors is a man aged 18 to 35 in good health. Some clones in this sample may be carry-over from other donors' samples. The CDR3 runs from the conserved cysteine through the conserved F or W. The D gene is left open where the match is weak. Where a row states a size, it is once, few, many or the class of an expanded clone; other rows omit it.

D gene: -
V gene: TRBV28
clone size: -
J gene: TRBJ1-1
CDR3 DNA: TGTGCCAGCAGCCTCCGGGGGGGGATCACTGAAGCTTTCTTT
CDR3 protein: CASSLRGGITEAFF

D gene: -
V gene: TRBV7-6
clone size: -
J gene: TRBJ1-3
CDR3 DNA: TGTGCCAGCAGCCCCAGGGGTGACGGAAACACCATATATTTT
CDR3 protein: CASSPRGDGNTIYF

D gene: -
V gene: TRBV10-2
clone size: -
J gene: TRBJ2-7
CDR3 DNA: TGCGCCAGCAGTGAAACACTAGCCTACGAGCAGTACTTC
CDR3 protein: CASSETLAYEQYF

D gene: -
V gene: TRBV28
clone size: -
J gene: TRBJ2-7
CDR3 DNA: TGTGCCAGCACACCGAGAAACTACGAGCAGTACTTC
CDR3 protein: CASTPRNYEQYF

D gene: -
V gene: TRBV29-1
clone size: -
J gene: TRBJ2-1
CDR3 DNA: TGCAGCGTTCGAGCGGGTTCCTACAATGAGCAGTTCTTC
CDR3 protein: CSVRAGSYNEQFF

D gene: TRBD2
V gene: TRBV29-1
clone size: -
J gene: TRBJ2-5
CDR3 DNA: TGCAGCGTCGGCGGACTAGCGGGAGTTGAGACCCAGTACTTC
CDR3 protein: CSVGGLAGVETQYF

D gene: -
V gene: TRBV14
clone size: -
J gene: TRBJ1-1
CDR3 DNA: TGTGCCAGCAGCTCACCCTGGTCGGGCAGAACAGCTTTCTTT
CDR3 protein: CASSSPWSGRTAFF

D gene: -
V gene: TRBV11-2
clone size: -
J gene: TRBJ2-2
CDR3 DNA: TGTGCCAGCAGCTCCGGGGCACGCACCGGGGAGCTGTTTTTT
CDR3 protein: CASSSGARTGELFF

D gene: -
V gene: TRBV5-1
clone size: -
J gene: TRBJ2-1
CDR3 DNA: TGCGCCAGCAGCCCCGGCGTCTCCTACAATGAGCAGTTCTTC
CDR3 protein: CASSPGVSYNEQFF

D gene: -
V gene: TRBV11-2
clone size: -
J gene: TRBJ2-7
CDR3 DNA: TGTGCCAGCAGCTTAGACCCGATCTCCCCTACCTACGAGCAGTACTTC
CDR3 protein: CASSLDPISPTYEQYF

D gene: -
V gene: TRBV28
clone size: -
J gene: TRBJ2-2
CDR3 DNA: TGTGCCAGCAGTTTTTGGGGCGGGGAGCTGTTTTTT
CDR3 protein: CASSFWGGELFF

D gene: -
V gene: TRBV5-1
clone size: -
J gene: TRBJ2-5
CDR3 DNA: TGCGCCAGCAGCTTGGGTAGCATCGGGGGGCAATGGAAGACCCAGTACTTC
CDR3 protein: CASSLGSIGGQWKTQYF

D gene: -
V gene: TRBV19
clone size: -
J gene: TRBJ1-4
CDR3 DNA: TGTGCCAGTAGTATCCTGGAAGTTGGGGCAACTAATGAAAAACTGTTTTTT
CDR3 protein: CASSILEVGATNEKLFF

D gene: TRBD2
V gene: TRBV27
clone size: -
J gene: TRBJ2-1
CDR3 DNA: TGTGCCAGCAGTTTGGGACTAGCGGGAGGGATCGATGAGCAGTTCTTC
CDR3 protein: CASSLGLAGGIDEQFF

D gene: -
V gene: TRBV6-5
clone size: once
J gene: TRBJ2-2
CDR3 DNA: TGTGCCAGCAGTTACGGGCGTACACCCGGGGAGCTGTTTTTT
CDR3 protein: CASSYGRTPGELFF

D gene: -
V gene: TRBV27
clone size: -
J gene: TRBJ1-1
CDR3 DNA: TGTGCCAGCAGTTTATTACGGACGGGGGACACTGAAGCTTTCTTT
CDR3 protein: CASSLLRTGDTEAFF

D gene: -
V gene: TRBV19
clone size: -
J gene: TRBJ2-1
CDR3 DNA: TGTGCCAGTACCCCCCCGGGGCTAGCGTACTCCCAGCAGTTCTTC
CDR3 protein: CASTPPGLAYSQQFF

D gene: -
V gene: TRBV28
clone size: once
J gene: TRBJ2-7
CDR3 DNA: TGTGCCAGCAGTTTTAGGGGGGCGGTTTACGAGCAGTACTTC
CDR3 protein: CASSFRGAVYEQYF

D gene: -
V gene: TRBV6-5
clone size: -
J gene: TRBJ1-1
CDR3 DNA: TGTGCCAGCAGTTACGGTGGGGGGTGGTACACTGAAGCTTTCTTT
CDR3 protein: CASSYGGGWYTEAFF

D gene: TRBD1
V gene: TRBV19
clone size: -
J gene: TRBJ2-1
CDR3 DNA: TGTGCCAGTAGTCCATGGGTGGAGGGACAGGGGCCTTCATTGGATGAGCAGTTCTTC
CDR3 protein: CASSPWVEGQGPSLDEQFF

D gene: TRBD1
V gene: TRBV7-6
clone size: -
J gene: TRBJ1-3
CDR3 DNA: TGTGCCAGCAGCCAAATTGCAGGGGGCAATGGAAACACCATATATTTT
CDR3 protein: CASSQIAGGNGNTIYF

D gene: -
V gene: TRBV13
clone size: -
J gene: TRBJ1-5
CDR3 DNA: TGTGCCAGCAGCTTAAGGTCGGGAGGAGGGCAGCCCCAGCATTTT
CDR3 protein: CASSLRSGGGQPQHF

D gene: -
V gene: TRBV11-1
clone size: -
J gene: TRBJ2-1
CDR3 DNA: TGTGCCAGCAGCGAGGGACTGGCCCTCTACAATGAGCAGTTCTTC
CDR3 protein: CASSEGLALYNEQFF

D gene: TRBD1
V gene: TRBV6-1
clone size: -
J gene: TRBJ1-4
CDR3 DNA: TGTGCCAGCAGTGCCCACAGGGGATCCACTAATGAAAAACTGTTTTTT
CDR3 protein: CASSAHRGSTNEKLFF

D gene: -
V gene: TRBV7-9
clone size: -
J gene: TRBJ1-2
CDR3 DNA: TGTGCTGTGACGGACTATGGCTACACCTTC
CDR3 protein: CAVTDYGYTF

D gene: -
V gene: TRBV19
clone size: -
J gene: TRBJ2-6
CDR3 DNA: TGTGCCAGTAGGCTCAGCTCTGGGGCCAACGTCCTGACTTTC
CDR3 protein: CASRLSSGANVLTF

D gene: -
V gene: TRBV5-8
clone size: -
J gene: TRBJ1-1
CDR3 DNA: TGTGCCAGTCTGGTTCAGAACACTGAAGCTTTCTTT
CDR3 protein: CASLVQNTEAFF

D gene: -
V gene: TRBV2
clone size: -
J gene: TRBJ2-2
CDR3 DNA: TGTGCCAGCAGTGAGGCCGGGGAGCTGTTTTTT
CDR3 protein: CASSEAGELFF